This T cell receptor beta chain was documented in a study of OX40 agonist ivuxolimab in advanced cancers. At the level of the study: Among those enrolled, mean age was about 60 years (range roughly 20 to 85) and about 79% were male. Study-wide points: Low levels of normalized T-cell clonal expansion also appeared in some nonresponders.

The data were produced by immunoSEQ multiplex PCR, yet TCRdb's version contains in-frame clones alone and is incomplete. The table includes under 70,000 clones, 70% to 90% detected once. Note on this clone: Its antigen is as yet unknown.

Anyone with autoimmune disease history or systemic immunosuppression was excluded. Blood sampling took place at baseline, cycle 4 day 1, and cycle 7 day 1. The germline V gene has CDR1 ENHRY and CDR2 SYGVKD. This CDR3 is 17 amino acids long. V was pared by 5 bases and J by 5 bases, with 7 bases of the junction left unmatched. Sequences were derived from CD4+ or CD8+ T cells sorted from blood, sampled in a trial of the OX40 agonist ivuxolimab. The clonotype originates from an adult with an advanced solid tumor such as melanoma, head and neck, liver or kidney cancer. The rearrangement uses TRBV10-3 and TRBJ2-2; TRBD2 matches 14 bases. The DNA of the CDR3 is TGTGCCATCAGTCCGACTAGCGGGAGGGCTATGACCGGGGAGCTGTTTTTT. It codes for CAISPTSGRAMTGELFF.